This TCR beta chain was identified in a study of OX40 agonist ivuxolimab in advanced cancers. In the study overall: It was ivuxolimab, an agonistic anti-OX40 (CD134) antibody, that patients were treated with.

The CDR3 length is 15 residues. V shed 2 bases, J shed 2 bases, and the junction held 6 bases outside the gene matches. Germline V gives CDR1 LNHDA, CDR2 SQIVND (reference sequence). Generated by immunoSEQ multiplex PCR, the TCRdb table keeps only in-frame clones and is missing some. The sample lists fewer than 100,000 clones, about 84% occurring once. This sequence originates from an adult with an advanced solid tumor such as melanoma, head and neck, liver or kidney cancer. The chain couples TRBV19 to TRBJ2-7, with 7 bases fitting TRBD2. Sequences were derived from CD4+ or CD8+ T cells sorted from blood, sampled in a trial of the OX40 agonist ivuxolimab. CDR3 DNA: TGTGCCAGTAGTATATTGGGGGGGAATACCTACGAGCAGTACTTC. Its protein is CASSILGGNTYEQYF. Using reference TRBV19 and TRBJ2-7 for the parts outside the CDR3, the full variable domain is DGGITQSPKYLFRKEGQNVTLSCEQNLNHDAMYWYRQDPGQGLRLIYYSQIVNDFQKGDIAEGYSVSREKKESFPLTVTSAQKNPTAFYLCASSILGGNTYEQYFGPGTRLTVT.